This paragraph covers one TCR beta chain sequence. V shed 2 bases and J shed 2 bases, with 15 bases lying between them. The CDR3 is 16 amino acids. This sample is part of a study of regulatory T cells in long-lasting Graves disease. Building of the TCR beta libraries involved iRepertoire HTBI primers and Arm-PCR of CDR3 regions. MiXCR, applied by TCRdb to the multiplex PCR reads, yields one record per CDR3 protein. This table has some 350,000 distinct CDR3 sequences, about 16% appearing once. Time point specified: newly diagnosed GD, antithyroid drugs for less than 3 months. PBMCs provided the RNA from which the TCR library was made. These data were also filed under a second study, of T cells in Graves' hyperthyroidism and ophthalmopathy.

This TCR was recovered from a woman younger than 35 with Graves disease. Specimen: peripheral blood mononuclear cells (PBMCs), collected at new diagnosis, from a patient treated with antithyroid drugs. J is TRBJ1-2 and V is TRBV12-3 or TRBV12-4; D perhaps matches TRBD1 (5 bases). For the CDR3, the DNA is TGTGCCAGCAGTTTAAATCCCGCAGGGTCCAACTATGGCTACACCTTC. It specifies CASSLNPAGSNYGYTF.